Detailed here is one TCR beta chain. CDR1 is WNHNN and CDR2 is SYGVQD in the germline V gene (reference sequence). J gave up 6 bases and V 11 bases, and 13 bases lay outside the gene matches. The CDR3 is made up of 14 amino acids. The source of the sample is a study of blood T cell repertoires in COVID-19. The assay was immunoSEQ multiplex PCR, and TCRdb's table has in-frame clones only and misses some. Among 250,000 to 400,000 clones, around 87% were seen once, and the ten largest hold 1%. V is TRBV10-1 and J is TRBJ1-5; 7 bases map to TRBD1. The specimen sequenced was peripheral blood. This sequence was found in a man aged 50 to 59 with active or convalescent COVID-19. The CDR3 coding sequence is TGCGCCTGCATAGGGGGCCTAGGGGGTCAGCCCCAGCATTTT. Translation gives CACIGGLGGQPQHF.